This T cell receptor beta chain was recovered during a study of blood T cells in healthy people across ages. Points from the study as a whole: Observed TCR beta diversity showed a strong correlation with the percentage of naive T cells as measured by flow cytometry. Estimates of diversity drawn from one million T cells were considered underestimates. Changes seen in expanded clonotypes were possibly confounded by donor CMV status left unknown.

For the second PCR, which ran for roughly 7 to 11 cycles, a sample-barcoded 5' primer and a J-beta primer mix were used. Each TCR beta cDNA got a 12-nucleotide random molecular identifier. Via MiXCR, TCRdb re-called the 5' RACE reads, giving one row per CDR3 protein. This table has under 2,000,000 distinct CDR3 sequences, just under 50% appearing once. There are 14 residues in the CDR3. CDR1 is MGHRA and CDR2 is YSYEKL in the germline V gene. V was cut by 0 bases and J by 11 bases, with 16 bases left in between. Comment on this clonotype: No antigen is known for it.

The specimen was blood. This sequence originates from a woman in her thirties or forties in good health. The chain is built from TRBV4-1 and TRBJ1-2, with D maybe TRBD1 (5 bases). As DNA, the CDR3 is TGCGCCAGCAGCCAAGAAGCATACCCAGGGTTTTACACCTTC. Translation: CASSQEAYPGFYTF.